This T cell receptor beta chain originates from a study of T-cell memory formation after mild COVID-19. Study context: Clusters of TCRs were largely donor specific.

This clonotype has more than one count but fewer than ten. TCRdb reprocessed the 5' RACE reads with MiXCR, giving one entry per CDR3 protein. This sample has 250,000 to 350,000 distinct CDR3 sequences, with 15% found just once. The source of this sequence is a man younger than 30 who had mild COVID-19 (a few samples of this study predate the infection). Cell type and time point are not known. The sequenced material came from PBMCs or a T cell subset sorted from them (not recorded which).

The CDR3 DNA sequence: TGTGCCAGCAGCTTAGATGGCCTAGCGGGGGCCCAAGTGCTTAACACAGATACGCAGTATTTT. Translating it yields CASSLDGLAGAQVLNTDTQYF. The V call is TRBV11-2, the J call TRBJ2-3; 10 bases align to TRBD2. The CDR3 contains 21 residues. The germline V gene encodes CDR1 SGHAT and CDR2 FQNNGV. J gave up 2 bases and V 0 bases, and 17 bases lay outside the gene matches.